This entry lists 17 T cell receptor beta chains sequenced from one sample in a study of naive CD8 T cells in extremely preterm neonates. Cord blood came from elective full-term cesareans at about 37-42 weeks without labor or membrane rupture. Clones were sequenced by immunoSEQ multiplex PCR, and TCRdb holds only the in-frame ones, with some missing. The top ten hold 0.47% of the sample, which has about 4,900 clones, 97% seen once. The sequenced material came from naive CD8+ T cells from cord blood. All receptors derive from a newborn in good health.

V and J are TRBV11-2 and TRBJ1-1; D is unresolved. V was shortened by 6 bases and J by 1 base, with 6 bases between the two germline ends. Germline CDR1 SGHAT, CDR2 FQNNGV. The CDR3 consists of 12 residues. In DNA, the CDR3 is TGTGCCAGCAGGAGCGGGAACACTGAAGCTTTCTTT. It is translated as CASRSGNTEAFF.

The chain links TRBV15 to TRBJ1-1; no reliable D call. Germline assignment: CDR1 LNHNV and CDR2 YYDKDF (reference sequence). V was cut by 0 bases and J by 5 bases, with 19 bases left in between. The CDR3 loop spans 17 amino acids. The CDR3 loop reads CATSRDQSGGGRTEAFF. CDR3 bases: TGTGCCACCAGCAGAGATCAGTCCGGTGGAGGTAGGACTGAAGCTTTCTTT.

The genes are TRBV6-5 and TRBJ1-1; D not resolved. CDR1 MNHEY and CDR2 SVGAGI come from the germline V gene. The germline V and J ends were trimmed by 10 bases and 2 bases, with 14 bases remaining between them. The CDR3 totals 13 residues. The CDR3 DNA reads TGTGCCACCCATTTGTGGGCAAACACTGAAGCTTTCTTT. Protein: CATHLWANTEAFF.

J is TRBJ2-3 and V is TRBV5-5; 7 positions agree with TRBD1. CDR1 and CDR2 from the germline V gene are SGHKS and YYEKEE (reference sequence). The CDR3 runs to 15 residues. The junction had 4 bases not matched to a gene; V was cut back by 0 bases and J by 3 bases. CDR3 bases: TGTGCCAGCAGCTTGGGACAGGGAAGTACAGATACGCAGTATTTT. Translated: CASSLGQGSTDTQYF.

The rearrangement joins TRBV15 to TRBJ2-1, with TRBD1 matching over 7 bases. The CDR3 covers 15 residues. Looked up from germline, CDR1 is LNHNV and CDR2 is YYDKDF (reference sequence). J lost 5 bases, V lost 0 bases, and 4 bases had no gene match. The CDR3 loop is CATSRDLGTDNEQFF. The DNA for the CDR3 is TGTGCCACCAGCAGAGATCTCGGGACAGACAATGAGCAGTTCTTC.

This chain uses TRBV5-1 with TRBJ2-1, with 14 bases that match TRBD2. The CDR3 is 17 residues long. In germline, CDR1 is SGHRS, CDR2 YFSETQ. V lost 2 bases and J lost 7; bases outside the gene matches: 8. CDR3 in DNA: TGCGCCAGCAGCTTCTCGACTAGCGGGGGGGTAACAAATGAGCAGTTCTTC. Translated: CASSFSTSGGVTNEQFF.

This clone was observed once. Here the CDR3 DNA reads TGTGCCTGGAGTGTCGGGACAGGGGCCTACGAGCAGTACTTC. This translates into CAWSVGTGAYEQYF. This chain links TRBV30 with TRBJ2-7; 10 nucleotides match TRBD1. The V segment lost 0 bases and the J segment 2 bases; nucleotides outside the gene matches: 1. The V gene's germline CDR1 is GTSNPN and CDR2 SVGIG (reference sequence). This CDR3 has 14 amino acids. Full variable domain (remainder filled in from reference TRBV30 and TRBJ2-7): SQTIHQWPATLVQPVGSPLSLECTVEGTSNPNLYWYRQAAGRGLQLLFYSVGIGQISSEVPQNLSASRPQDRQFILSSKKLLLSDSGFYLCAWSVGTGAYEQYFGPGTRLTVT.

The chain couples TRBV27 to TRBJ2-1, with 11 bases matching TRBD2. The germline gives CDR1 MNHEY, CDR2 SMNVEV (reference sequence). V lost 5 bases and J lost 8; bases outside the gene matches: 8. This CDR3 has 15 amino acids. CDR3 sequence: CASSLSGGALDEQFF. For the CDR3, the DNA is TGTGCCAGCAGTCTTAGCGGGGGGGCCTTAGATGAGCAGTTCTTC.

The chain is built from TRBV5-6 and TRBJ2-2; the match to TRBD2 covers 9 bases. In germline, CDR1 is SGHDT, CDR2 YYEEEE. This CDR3 region has 14 residues. V trimming: 3 bases; J trimming: 6 bases; junction bases outside the gene matches: 3. The CDR3 spells CASSSGLASGELFF. CDR3 bases: TGTGCCAGCAGCTCGGGACTAGCCTCCGGGGAGCTGTTTTTT.

The rearrangement links TRBV9 to TRBJ2-3, with 9 nucleotides matching TRBD2. The V and J ends lost 6 bases and 10 bases, in that order; junction bases with no gene match: 3. The germline V gene has CDR1 SGDLS and CDR2 YYNGEE. CDR3 length equals 11 residues. The CDR3 nucleotides read TGTGCCAGCAAAGCGGGGGGCCCGCAGTATTTT. It codes for CASKAGGPQYF.

This chain connects TRBV27 to TRBJ2-7; D is unresolved. The CDR3 spans 13 residues. CDR1 and CDR2 (germline): MNHEY, SMNVEV (reference sequence). The germline V and J ends were trimmed by 3 bases and 0 bases, with 6 bases remaining between them. The CDR3 nucleotides are TGTGCCAGCAGTTTTACCAGCTCCTACGAGCAGTACTTC. Amino acids: CASSFTSSYEQYF.

The V call is TRBV6-5, the J call TRBJ1-5; D gene unclear. The germline V gene encodes CDR1 MNHEY and CDR2 SVGAGI. V lost 4 bases, J lost 5 bases, and 9 bases lay in between. The CDR3 contains 13 residues. CDR3 in DNA: TGTGCCAGCAGTTCCCTCGGGGATCAGCCCCAGCATTTT. It is translated as CASSSLGDQPQHF.

This clone appeared a single time. V and J are TRBV11-2 and TRBJ2-3; TRBD2 matches at 8 bases. Germline V lookup: CDR1 SGHAT, CDR2 FQNNGV. CDR3 length: 14 residues. V was clipped by 5 bases and J by 4 bases; unmatched bases: 5. DNA of the CDR3: TGTGCCAGCAGCCCTGGGACTAGACCAGATACGCAGTATTTT. It yields the protein CASSPGTRPDTQYF.

This chain joins TRBV7-9 and TRBJ2-4; a weak D match, TRBD1 (7 bases). Trimming removed 5 bases from V and 9 bases from J, with 11 bases in between. The CDR3 extends over 12 amino acids. Germline CDR1 is SEHNR and CDR2 is FQNEAQ (reference sequence). The DNA of the CDR3 is TGTGCCAGCAGCGGACAGGAGGGCATTCAGTACTTC. Its translation is CASSGQEGIQYF.

The rearrangement joins TRBV11-3 to TRBJ2-2; D not certain. Trimming removed 3 bases from V and 6 bases from J, with 8 bases in between. The germline CDR1 and CDR2 sequences are SGHNT and YENEEA. CDR3 length: 13 residues. The CDR3 coding sequence is TGTGCCAGCAGCTTCGCGTTCCCCGGGGAGCTGTTTTTT. This encodes CASSFAFPGELFF.

CDR3 DNA sequence: TGTGCCAGCAGCCCGGAGAACAAGCCCTACGAGCAGTACTTC. Protein product: CASSPENKPYEQYF. The chain combines TRBV7-2 with TRBJ2-7; unclear D gene. Germline V gene lookup returns CDR1 SGHTA and CDR2 FQGNSA. The CDR3 covers 14 residues. Trimming shortened V by 5 bases and J by 2 bases, and 13 bases separated the two germline ends.

J is TRBJ2-3 and V is TRBV7-3, with D tentatively TRBD2 (6 bases). Germline V CDR1 and CDR2: SGHTA, FQGTGA. This CDR3 is built from 16 residues. The V end was cut by 2 bases, the J end by 2 bases, with 14 bases between. Here the CDR3 DNA reads TGTGCCAGCAGCTTATATGGGACTGGGACCACAGATACGCAGTATTTT. This sequence encodes CASSLYGTGTTDTQYF.